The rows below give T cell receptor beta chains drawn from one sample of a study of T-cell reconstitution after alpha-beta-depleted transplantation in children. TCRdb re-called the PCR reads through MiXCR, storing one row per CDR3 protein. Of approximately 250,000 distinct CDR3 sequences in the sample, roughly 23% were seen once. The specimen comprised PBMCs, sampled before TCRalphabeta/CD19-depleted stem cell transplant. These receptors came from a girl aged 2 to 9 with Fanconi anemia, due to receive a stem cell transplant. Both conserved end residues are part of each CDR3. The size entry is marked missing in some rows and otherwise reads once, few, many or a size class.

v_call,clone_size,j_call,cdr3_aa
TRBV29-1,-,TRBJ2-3,CSVDRGGGTDTQYF
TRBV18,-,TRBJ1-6,CASSLQENNSPLHF
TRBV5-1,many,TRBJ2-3,CASSLAGGKDTQYF
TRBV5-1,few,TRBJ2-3,CASSLLTHSTDTQYF
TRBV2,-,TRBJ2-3,CASSGLVSTDTQYF
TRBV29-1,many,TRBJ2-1,CSVEGGLAVNYNEQFF
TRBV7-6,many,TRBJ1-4,CASSLVPTDLEKLFF
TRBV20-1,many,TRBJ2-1,CSARDSGTSAYNEQFF
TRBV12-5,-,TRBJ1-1,CASGLDPHEQGMNTEAFF
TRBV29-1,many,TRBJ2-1,CSVDVREAIWNNEQFF
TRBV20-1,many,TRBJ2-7,CSAQSPGQSYEQYF
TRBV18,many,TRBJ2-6,CASSPRRGSGANVLTF